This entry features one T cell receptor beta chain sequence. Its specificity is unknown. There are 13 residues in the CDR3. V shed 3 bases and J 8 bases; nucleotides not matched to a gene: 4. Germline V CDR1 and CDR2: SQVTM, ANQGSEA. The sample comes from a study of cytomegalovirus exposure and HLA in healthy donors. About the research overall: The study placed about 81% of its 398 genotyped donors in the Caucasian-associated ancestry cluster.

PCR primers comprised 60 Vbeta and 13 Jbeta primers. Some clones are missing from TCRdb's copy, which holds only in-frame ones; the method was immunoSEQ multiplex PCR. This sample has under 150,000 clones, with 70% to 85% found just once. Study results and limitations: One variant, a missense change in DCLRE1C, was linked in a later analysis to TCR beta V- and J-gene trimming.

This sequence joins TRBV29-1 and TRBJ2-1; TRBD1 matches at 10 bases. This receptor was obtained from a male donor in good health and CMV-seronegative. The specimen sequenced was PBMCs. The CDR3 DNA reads TGCAGCGTTGAGGGACAGGGGCTGGATGAGCAGTTCTTC. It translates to CSVEGQGLDEQFF.